The T cell receptor beta chain described here comes from a study of early T cells in non-severe SARS-CoV-2 infection. Across the whole study: Chains stayed unpaired after sequencing of bulk RNA from unsorted whole blood.

In germline, CDR1 is DFQATT, CDR2 SNEGSKA (reference sequence). Trimming removed 3 bases at V and 3 bases at J, with 12 bases between. The CDR3 spans 14 residues. TCRdb reanalysed the 5' RACE reads using MiXCR and keeps one entry per CDR3 protein. The table lists tens of thousands of distinct CDR3 sequences, roughly an eighth of them singletons, with about 5.2% in the top ten. This clonotype has only a few counts. The specimen was whole blood. The TCR was taken from an adult who was a healthcare worker with PCR-confirmed SARS-CoV-2 infection or an uninfected control (not recorded which). The chain recombines TRBV20-1 with TRBJ2-4, with D possibly matching TRBD1 (5 bases). The CDR3 reads CSASYRSDKNIQYF. DNA for the CDR3: TGCAGTGCTAGTTACAGGTCAGACAAAAACATTCAGTACTTC.